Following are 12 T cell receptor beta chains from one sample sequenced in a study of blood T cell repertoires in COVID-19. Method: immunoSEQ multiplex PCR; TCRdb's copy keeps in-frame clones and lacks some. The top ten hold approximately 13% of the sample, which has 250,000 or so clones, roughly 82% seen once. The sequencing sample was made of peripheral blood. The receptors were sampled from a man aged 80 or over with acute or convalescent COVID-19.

This CDR3 is CASSQEGDRTIYNEQFF. DNA for the CDR3: TGCGCCAGCAGCCAAGAAGGGGACAGGACCATCTACAATGAGCAGTTCTTC. This chain connects TRBV4-1 to TRBJ2-1, with TRBD1 matching 8 bases. The germline V gene encodes CDR1 MGHRA and CDR2 YSYEKL. With V trimmed by 0 bases and J by 3 bases, 7 bases remained unmatched. The CDR3 spans 17 residues.

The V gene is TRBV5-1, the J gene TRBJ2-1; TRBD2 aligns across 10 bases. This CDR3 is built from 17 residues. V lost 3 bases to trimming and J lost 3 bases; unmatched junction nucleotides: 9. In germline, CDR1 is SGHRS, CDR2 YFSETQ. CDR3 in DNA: TGCGCCAGCAGCTATAACATAGCGGGGGGCATCTACAATGAGCAGTTCTTC. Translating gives CASSYNIAGGIYNEQFF.

This CDR3 is CASSPEGVGSNQPQHF. CDR3 coding DNA: TGTGCCAGCAGTCCGGAAGGGGTTGGGAGCAATCAGCCCCAGCATTTT. The V gene is TRBV28, the J gene TRBJ1-5; D possibly corresponds to TRBD1 (5 bases). CDR3 length: 16 amino acids. The germline V gene has CDR1 MDHEN and CDR2 SYDVKM. V lost 5 bases and J lost 1, with 15 bases in between. Combining the CDR3 with reference TRBV28 and TRBJ1-5 gives the whole variable domain DVKVTQSSRYLVKRTGEKVFLECVQDMDHENMFWYRQDPGLGLRLIYFSYDVKMKEKGDIPEGYSVSREKKERFSLILESASTNQTSMYLCASSPEGVGSNQPQHFGDGTRLSIL.

The CDR3 nucleotides are TGTGCCAGCTCACCGGGACAGGGGGCTAGTGGCTACACCTTC. Amino acids: CASSPGQGASGYTF. This rearrangement joins TRBV18 to TRBJ1-2, with 12 bases identical to TRBD1. The CDR3 covers 14 residues. Per the germline V gene, CDR1 is KGHSH and CDR2 is LQKENI. The V and J ends lost 3 bases and 7 bases, in that order; junction bases with no gene match: 3.

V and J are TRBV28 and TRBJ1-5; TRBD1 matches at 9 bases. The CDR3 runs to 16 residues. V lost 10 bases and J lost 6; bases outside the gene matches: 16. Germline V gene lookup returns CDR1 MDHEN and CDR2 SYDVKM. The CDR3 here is CAISPTGTGSVQPQHF. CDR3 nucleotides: TGTGCCATTTCACCCACCGGGACAGGGAGTGTTCAGCCCCAGCATTTT.

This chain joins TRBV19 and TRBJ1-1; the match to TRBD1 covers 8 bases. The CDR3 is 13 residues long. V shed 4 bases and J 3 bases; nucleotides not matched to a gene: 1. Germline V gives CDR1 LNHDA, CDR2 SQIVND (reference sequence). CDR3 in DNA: TGTGCCAGTAGTAAGGACAGGGACACTGAAGCTTTCTTT. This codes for CASSKDRDTEAFF. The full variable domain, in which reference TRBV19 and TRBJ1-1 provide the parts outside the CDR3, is DGGITQSPKYLFRKEGQNVTLSCEQNLNHDAMYWYRQDPGQGLRLIYYSQIVNDFQKGDIAEGYSVSREKKESFPLTVTSAQKNPTAFYLCASSKDRDTEAFFGQGTRLTVV.

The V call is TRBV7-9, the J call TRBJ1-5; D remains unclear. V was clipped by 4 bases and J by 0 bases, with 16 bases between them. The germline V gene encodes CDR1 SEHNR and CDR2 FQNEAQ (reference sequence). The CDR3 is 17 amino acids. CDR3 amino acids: CASSCKVEARSNQPQHF. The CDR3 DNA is TGTGCCAGCAGCTGTAAGGTCGAGGCCCGTAGCAATCAGCCCCAGCATTTT.

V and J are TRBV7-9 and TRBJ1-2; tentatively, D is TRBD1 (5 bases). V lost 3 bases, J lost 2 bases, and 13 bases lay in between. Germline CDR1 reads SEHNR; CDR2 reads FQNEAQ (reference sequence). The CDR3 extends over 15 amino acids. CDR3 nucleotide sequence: TGTGCCAGCAGCTTTCAGGGTGCGAAGAACTATGGCTACACCTTC. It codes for CASSFQGAKNYGYTF.

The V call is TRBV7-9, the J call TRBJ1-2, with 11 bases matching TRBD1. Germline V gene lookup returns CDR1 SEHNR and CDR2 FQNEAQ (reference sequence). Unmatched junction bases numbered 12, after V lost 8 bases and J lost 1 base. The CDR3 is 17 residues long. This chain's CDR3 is CASSATGTGGFNYGYTF. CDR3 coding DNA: TGTGCCAGCTCAGCGACCGGGACAGGGGGATTTAACTATGGCTACACCTTC.

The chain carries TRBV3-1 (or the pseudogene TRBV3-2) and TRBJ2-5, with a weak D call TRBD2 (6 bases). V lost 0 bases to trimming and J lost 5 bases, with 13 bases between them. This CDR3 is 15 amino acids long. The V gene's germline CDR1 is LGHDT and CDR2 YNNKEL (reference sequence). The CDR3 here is CASSQDRRGGETQYF. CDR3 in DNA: TGTGCCAGCAGCCAAGATAGGAGGGGCGGGGAGACCCAGTACTTC.

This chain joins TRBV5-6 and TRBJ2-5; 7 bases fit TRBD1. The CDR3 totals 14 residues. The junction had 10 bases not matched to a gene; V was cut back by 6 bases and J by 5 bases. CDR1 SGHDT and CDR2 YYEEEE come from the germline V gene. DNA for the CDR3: TGTGCCAGCAACCTACAGGGGTTGAGTGAGACCCAGTACTTC. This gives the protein CASNLQGLSETQYF.

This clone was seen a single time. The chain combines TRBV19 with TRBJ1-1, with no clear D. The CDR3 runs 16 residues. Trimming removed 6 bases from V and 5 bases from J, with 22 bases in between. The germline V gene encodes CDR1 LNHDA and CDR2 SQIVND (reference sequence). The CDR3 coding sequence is TGTGCCAGTAGCCTCTTCCCCGAGACCCGAGGAACTGAAGCTTTCTTT. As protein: CASSLFPETRGTEAFF.